This T cell receptor (beta chain) derives from a study of vaccination effects on CD4 cells after COVID-19. Across the whole study: Everyone in the study got two shots of either the BNT162b2 or mRNA-1273 vaccine. Regarding the study as a whole: Just 1 of 255 vaccine-induced clones in healthy recipients was cross-reactive.

Measured with immunoSEQ multiplex PCR; TCRdb has only the in-frame clones, and not every one. This sample has around 60,000 clones; around 77% occur once, and the top ten carry around 3%. As to this clone: Its matching antigen is unknown.

This CDR3 is 12 amino acids long. Trimming removed 4 bases from V and 7 bases from J, with 8 bases in between. Prior to sequencing, the ViraFEST assay stimulated PBMC with viral peptide pools, which expanded the antigen-specific CD4+ T cells. The culture ran for approximately 10 days, and then CD4+ T cells were isolated. Nucleocapsid antibody tests were negative, and the vaccine recipients had no prior SARS-CoV-2 infection. On both days 3 and 7, half of the culture medium was replaced with IL-2 medium. This specimen was CD4+ T cells from PBMCs cultured with HCoV-NL63 spike peptides, taken before COVID-19 vaccination. The J gene is TRBJ1-5, the V gene TRBV12-3 or TRBV12-4; D gene unclear. The clonotype was recovered from a human donor who received a COVID-19 vaccine. CDR3 sequence (DNA): TGTGCCAGCAGTTACGCGAGGCAGCCCCAGCATTTT. Its translation is CASSYARQPQHF.